This T cell receptor beta chain was profiled in a study of response to subunit inactivated influenza vaccine. General observations from the study: Seasonal influenza vaccination, on each occasion, was suggested by the authors to recruit few new T cells.

This clonotype was detected ten times or more. Its matching antigen is unknown. MiXCR was run by TCRdb on the RT-PCR reads, yielding one entry per CDR3 protein. This sample carries about 310,000 distinct CDR3 sequences, 22% of them seen once, and the ten largest clones take under 13%. The CDR3 runs to 17 residues. Trimming took 0 bases from V and 0 from J, leaving 12 bases between them. The rearrangement links TRBV12-3 or TRBV12-4 to TRBJ1-3, with D tentatively TRBD1 (5 bases). The specimen was PBMCs from blood, collected about 19 months after vaccination. The receptor was derived from a man between 45 and 75 years old who received an inactivated influenza vaccine. The CDR3 nucleotides are TGTGCCAGCAGTTTAGCGCCAGTAGGGGCCTCTGGAAACACCATATATTTT. This codes for CASSLAPVGASGNTIYF.